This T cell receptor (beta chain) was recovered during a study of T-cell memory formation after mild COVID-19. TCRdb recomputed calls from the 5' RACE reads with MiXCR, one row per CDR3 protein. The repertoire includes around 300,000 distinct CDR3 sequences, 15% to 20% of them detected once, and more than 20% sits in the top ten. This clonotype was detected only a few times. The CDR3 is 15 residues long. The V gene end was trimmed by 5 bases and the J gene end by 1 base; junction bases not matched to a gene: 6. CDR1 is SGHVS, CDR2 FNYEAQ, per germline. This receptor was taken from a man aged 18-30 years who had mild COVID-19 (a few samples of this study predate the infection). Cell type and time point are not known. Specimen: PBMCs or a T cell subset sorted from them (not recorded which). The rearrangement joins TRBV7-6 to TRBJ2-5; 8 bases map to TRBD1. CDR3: CASSRRQGFQETQYF. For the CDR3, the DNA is TGTGCCAGCAGCCGACGACAGGGGTTCCAAGAGACCCAGTACTTC.